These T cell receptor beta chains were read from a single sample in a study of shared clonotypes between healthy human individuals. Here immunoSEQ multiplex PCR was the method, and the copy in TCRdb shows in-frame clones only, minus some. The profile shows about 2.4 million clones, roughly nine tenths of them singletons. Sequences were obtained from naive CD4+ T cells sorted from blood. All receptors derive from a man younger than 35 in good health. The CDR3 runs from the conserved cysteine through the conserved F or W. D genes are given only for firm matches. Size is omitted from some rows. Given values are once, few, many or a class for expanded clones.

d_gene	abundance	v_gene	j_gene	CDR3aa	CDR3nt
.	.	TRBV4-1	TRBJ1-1	CASSLGASNTEAFF	TGCGCCAGCAGCCTAGGGGCCTCGAACACTGAAGCTTTCTTT
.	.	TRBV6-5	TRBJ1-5	CASNPGATLGQPQHF	TGTGCCAGCAACCCCGGGGCCACACTAGGGCAGCCCCAGCATTTT
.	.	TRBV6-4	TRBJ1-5	CASSGTVESNQPQHF	TGTGCCAGCAGTGGGACAGTGGAAAGCAATCAGCCCCAGCATTTT
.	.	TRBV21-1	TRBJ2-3	CASSKGLAGGPSTDTQYF	TGTGCCAGCAGCAAGGGACTAGCGGGAGGACCTAGCACAGATACGCAGTATTTT
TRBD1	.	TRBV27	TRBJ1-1	CATPISGPRQGGSTEAFF	TGTGCCACCCCTATTTCGGGCCCCAGACAGGGAGGGAGCACTGAAGCTTTCTTT
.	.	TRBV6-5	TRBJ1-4	CASSYYRAEEKLFF	TGTGCCAGCAGTTACTACAGGGCGGAGGAAAAACTGTTTTTT
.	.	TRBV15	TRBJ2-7	CATSRDTKGPTYEQYF	TGTGCCACCAGCAGAGATACAAAGGGGCCCACCTACGAGCAGTACTTC
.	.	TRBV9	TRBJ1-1	CASSVGEWAEAFF	TGTGCCAGCAGCGTAGGAGAATGGGCTGAAGCTTTCTTT
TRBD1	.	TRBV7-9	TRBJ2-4	CASSGDSLAKNIQYF	TGTGCCAGCAGCGGGGACAGTCTAGCCAAAAACATTCAGTACTTC
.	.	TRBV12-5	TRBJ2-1	CASGLPGKGSWGNEQFF	TGTGCTAGTGGTTTGCCCGGCAAGGGGTCCTGGGGCAATGAGCAGTTCTTC
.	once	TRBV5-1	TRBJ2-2	CASSPRGFDGELFF	TGCGCCAGCAGCCCGAGAGGTTTCGACGGGGAGCTGTTTTTT
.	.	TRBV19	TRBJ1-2	CASSSREAPYGYTF	TGTGCCAGTAGTAGCAGGGAGGCCCCCTATGGCTACACCTTC
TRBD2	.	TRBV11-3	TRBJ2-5	CASSLRQAGVETQYF	TGTGCCAGCAGCTTACGCCAAGCGGGGGTGGAGACCCAGTACTTC
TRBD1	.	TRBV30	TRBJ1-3	CASYRGVNTIYF	TGTGCCTCCTACAGGGGTGTCAACACCATATATTTT
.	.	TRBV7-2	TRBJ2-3	CASTLADTQYF	TGTGCCAGCACCCTGGCAGATACGCAGTATTTT
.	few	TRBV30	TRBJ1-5	CAWSPYSGNQPQHF	TGTGCCTGGAGTCCCTACTCCGGCAATCAGCCCCAGCATTTT
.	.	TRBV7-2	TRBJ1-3	CASSQGIAGNTIYF	TGTGCCAGCAGCCAGGGTATCGCTGGAAACACCATATATTTT
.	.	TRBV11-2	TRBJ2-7	CASSSGRLYEQYF	TGTGCCAGCAGCTCGGGCCGTCTCTACGAGCAGTACTTC
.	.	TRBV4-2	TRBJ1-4	CASSQDHRRSGTNEKLFF	TGTGCCAGCAGCCAAGATCACAGACGGTCCGGAACTAATGAAAAACTGTTTTTT
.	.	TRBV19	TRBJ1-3	CASSIAGNTIYF	TGTGCCAGTAGTATAGCCGGAAACACCATATATTTT
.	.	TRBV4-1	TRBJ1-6	CASSQPRGEVNSPLHF	TGCGCCAGCAGCCAACCTCGGGGGGAGGTTAATTCACCCCTCCACTTT
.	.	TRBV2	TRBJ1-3	CASSNQGGPSGNTIYF	TGTGCCAGCAGTAACCAGGGAGGGCCCTCTGGAAACACCATATATTTT
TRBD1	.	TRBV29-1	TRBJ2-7	CSVVPGQGVYEQYF	TGCAGCGTCGTTCCGGGACAGGGGGTCTACGAGCAGTACTTC
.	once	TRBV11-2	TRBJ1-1	CASSPETNTEAFF	TGTGCCAGCAGCCCTGAGACGAACACTGAAGCTTTCTTT
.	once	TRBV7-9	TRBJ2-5	CASRQLGETQYF	TGTGCCAGCAGACAATTAGGGGAGACCCAGTACTTC
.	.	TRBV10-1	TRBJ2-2	CASSRWATGELFF	TGCGCCAGCAGCCGGTGGGCCACCGGGGAGCTGTTTTTT
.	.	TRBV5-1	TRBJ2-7	CASSLDAGRVMEQYF	TGCGCCAGCAGCTTGGACGCGGGCAGGGTTATGGAGCAGTACTTC
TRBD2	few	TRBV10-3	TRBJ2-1	CAISESNAGGYNNEQFF	TGTGCCATCAGTGAGTCGAACGCGGGAGGGTATAACAATGAGCAGTTCTTC
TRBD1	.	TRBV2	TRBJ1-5	CASSERVQGAQPQHF	TGTGCCAGCAGTGAGAGGGTACAGGGGGCTCAGCCCCAGCATTTT
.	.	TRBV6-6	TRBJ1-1	CAIGGRRGNTEAFF	TGTGCCATCGGGGGCCGGAGAGGGAACACTGAAGCTTTCTTT
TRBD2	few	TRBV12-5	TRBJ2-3	CASGLGTSGTDTQYF	TGTGCTAGTGGTTTGGGGACTAGCGGCACAGATACGCAGTATTTT
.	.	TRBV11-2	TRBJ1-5	CASSPAREDQPQHF	TGTGCCAGCAGCCCGGCCAGGGAGGATCAGCCCCAGCATTTT
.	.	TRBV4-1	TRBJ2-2	CASSQAGRNTGELFF	TGCGCCAGCAGCCAAGCTGGCAGAAACACCGGGGAGCTGTTTTTT
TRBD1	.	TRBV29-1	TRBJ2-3	CSAIDRGQVDTQYF	TGCAGCGCGATAGACAGGGGGCAGGTAGATACGCAGTATTTT
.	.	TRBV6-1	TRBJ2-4	CASRNTLAKNIQYF	TGTGCCAGCAGAAACACCCTAGCCAAAAACATTCAGTACTTC
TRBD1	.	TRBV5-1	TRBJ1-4	CASSFGTGLFDEKLFF	TGCGCCAGCAGCTTCGGGACAGGGTTATTCGATGAAAAACTGTTTTTT
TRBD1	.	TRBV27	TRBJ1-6	CASRQGSLLRSPLHF	TGTGCCAGCAGACAGGGGTCCTTGCTTAGATCACCCCTCCACTTT
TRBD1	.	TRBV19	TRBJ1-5	CASTGTGTGGFRQPQHF	TGTGCCAGTACTGGGACCGGGACAGGGGGTTTTCGGCAGCCCCAGCATTTT
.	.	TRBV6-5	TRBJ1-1	CASSWGLTNTEAFF	TGTGCCAGCAGTTGGGGCCTGACGAACACTGAAGCTTTCTTT
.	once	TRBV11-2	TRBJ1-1	CASSLDLNTEAFF	TGTGCCAGCAGCTTAGATCTTAACACTGAAGCTTTCTTT
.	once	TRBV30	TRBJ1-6	CAWSRPFSYNSPLHF	TGTGCCTGGAGTAGACCCTTTTCTTATAATTCACCCCTCCACTTT
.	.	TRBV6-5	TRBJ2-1	CASSPGLAYNEQFF	TGTGCCAGCAGCCCCGGACTGGCCTACAATGAGCAGTTCTTC